The present entry profiles one T cell receptor beta chain with its context. The specificity of this receptor is unknown. It has no much larger one-base neighbor in the sample; base qualities were not kept. This record belongs to a study of blood T cell repertoires in COVID-19 (dated by TCRdb to 2018 to 2020). Background on the whole study: Collaborator samples came from the United States, Italy and Spain and covered acute and convalescent phases of COVID-19. The material from the prospective study consisted of cDNA or gDNA derived from T cells, B-cell-depleted T cells, or PBMCs. HLA class I and class II types, where available, came from metadata supplied by the sample provider rather than from assay-based typing. The samples were drawn from the first 160 participants of the ongoing ImmuneRACE study and from 950 to 1,500 subjects provided by 6 global collaborators. Sample metadata almost always included a de-identified subject ID, COVID-19 status, age in years and sex. Subjects who had been exposed to COVID-19, were actively infected with it, or had recovered from it provided the deeply sampled blood TCRbeta repertoires that made up the dataset. The repertoires were released in a freely available public database intended as a resource for research on the immune response to SARS-CoV-2. Points the paper makes about the study in general: How much clinical and demographic metadata was included differed by source and by participant, and the metadata was provided uncurated.

Whole blood was collected in K2EDTA tubes by collaborating institutions according to the institutions' own protocols. For TCRbeta analysis, collaborators shipped samples in one of three forms: frozen whole blood, isolated PBMCs, or DNA extracted from either of those sample types. At the junction V is shortened by 5 bases and J by 7 bases; bases outside the gene matches: 6. Reading from cysteine to phenylalanine, the CDR3 counts 15 amino acids. The DNA shown is the 45-base CDR3, in frame from base 1. Per the germline V gene, LGHNT is the CDR1 and FRNRAP is the CDR2. The immunoSEQ Assay, a bias-controlled multiplex PCR, was used to amplify TCRbeta CDR3 regions from genomic DNA. On the authors' methods: The number of nucleated cells in each sample was estimated by amplification of reference gene primers within the assay. To quantify the absolute abundance of each unique TCRbeta CDR3 rearrangement, sequence reads were collapsed and filtered. For each sample, productive Simpson clonality was calculated as the square root of Simpson's diversity index over productive rearrangements. In TCRdb, the immuneACCESS table is reduced to in-frame sequences with V and J assigned. These tables do not hold every clone; where another copy was compared, an unresolved V gene accounts for under half, and the others remain unexplained. That table is the source of V, J and clone size, and D and trimming were worked out from the DNA. In all, the sample holds 180,000 or so clones, and around nine tenths of those were seen once. Jointly, the top ten make up roughly 3.3% of the sample.

This TCR derives from a man aged 65 to 79 with acute or convalescent COVID-19. The chain is encoded by TRBV12-5 joined to TRBJ2-2; TRBD2 aligns with 11 central bases. The sequencing sample was made of peripheral blood. The DNA sequence follows: TGTGCTAGTGGTGCGGGACTAGCGGCGGGCGGGGAGCTGTTTTTT. Its translation reads: CASGAGLAAGGELFF.